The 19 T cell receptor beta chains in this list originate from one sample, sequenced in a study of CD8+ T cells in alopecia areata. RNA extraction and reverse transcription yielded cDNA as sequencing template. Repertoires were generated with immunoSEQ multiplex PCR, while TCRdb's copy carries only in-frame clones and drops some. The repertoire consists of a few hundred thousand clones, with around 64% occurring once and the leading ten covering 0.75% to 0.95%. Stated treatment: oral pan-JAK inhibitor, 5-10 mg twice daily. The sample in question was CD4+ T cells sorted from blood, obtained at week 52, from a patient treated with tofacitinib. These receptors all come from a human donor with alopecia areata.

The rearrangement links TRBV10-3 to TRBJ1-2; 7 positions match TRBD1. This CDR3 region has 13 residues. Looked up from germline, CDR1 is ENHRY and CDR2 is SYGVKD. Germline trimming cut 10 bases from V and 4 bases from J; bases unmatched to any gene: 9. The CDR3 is CANAGQVGYGYTF. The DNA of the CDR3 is TGTGCCAACGCAGGACAGGTGGGCTATGGCTACACCTTC.

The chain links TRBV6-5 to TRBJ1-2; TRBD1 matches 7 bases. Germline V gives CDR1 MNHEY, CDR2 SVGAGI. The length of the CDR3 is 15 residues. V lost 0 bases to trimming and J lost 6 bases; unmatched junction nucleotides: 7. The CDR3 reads CASSYSSVRGDGYTF. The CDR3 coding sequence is TGTGCCAGCAGTTACTCGAGTGTCAGGGGGGATGGCTACACCTTC.

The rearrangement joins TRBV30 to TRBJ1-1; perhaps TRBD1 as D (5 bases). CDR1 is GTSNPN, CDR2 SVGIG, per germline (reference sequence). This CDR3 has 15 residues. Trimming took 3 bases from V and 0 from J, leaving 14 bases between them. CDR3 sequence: CAWRGDSYMNTEAFF. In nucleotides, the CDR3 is TGTGCCTGGAGGGGAGACAGTTACATGAACACTGAAGCTTTCTTT.

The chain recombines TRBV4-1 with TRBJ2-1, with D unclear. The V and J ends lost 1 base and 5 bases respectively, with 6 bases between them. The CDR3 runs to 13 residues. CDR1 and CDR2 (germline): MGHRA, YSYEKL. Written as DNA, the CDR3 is TGCGCCAGCAGCCAAGTGGTAAACAATGAGCAGTTCTTC. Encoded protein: CASSQVVNNEQFF.

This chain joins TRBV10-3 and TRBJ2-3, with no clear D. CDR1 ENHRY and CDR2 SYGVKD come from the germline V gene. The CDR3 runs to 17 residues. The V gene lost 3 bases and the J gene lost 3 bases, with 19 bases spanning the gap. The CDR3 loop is CAISDSLLARRTDTQYF. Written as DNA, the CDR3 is TGTGCCATCAGTGATTCTCTATTAGCTCGACGGACAGATACGCAGTATTTT.

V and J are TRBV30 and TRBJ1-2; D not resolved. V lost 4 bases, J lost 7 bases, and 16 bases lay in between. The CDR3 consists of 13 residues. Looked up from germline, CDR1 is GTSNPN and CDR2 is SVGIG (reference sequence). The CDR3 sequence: CAWIPGFTRGYTF. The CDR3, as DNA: TGTGCCTGGATTCCCGGATTCACCCGTGGCTACACCTTC.

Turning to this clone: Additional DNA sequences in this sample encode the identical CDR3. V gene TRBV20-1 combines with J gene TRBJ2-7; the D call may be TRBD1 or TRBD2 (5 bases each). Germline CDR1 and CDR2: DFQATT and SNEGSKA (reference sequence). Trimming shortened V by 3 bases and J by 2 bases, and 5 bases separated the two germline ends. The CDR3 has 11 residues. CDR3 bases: TGCAGTGCTAGGGGGGCCTACGAGCAGTACTTC. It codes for CSARGAYEQYF.

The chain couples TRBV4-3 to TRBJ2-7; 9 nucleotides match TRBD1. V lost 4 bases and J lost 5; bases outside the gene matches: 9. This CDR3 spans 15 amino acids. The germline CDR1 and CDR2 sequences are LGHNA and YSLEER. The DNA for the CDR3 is TGCGCCAGCAGCCTCCAGCGGGACAGGGACCACGAGCAGTACTTC. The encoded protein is CASSLQRDRDHEQYF.

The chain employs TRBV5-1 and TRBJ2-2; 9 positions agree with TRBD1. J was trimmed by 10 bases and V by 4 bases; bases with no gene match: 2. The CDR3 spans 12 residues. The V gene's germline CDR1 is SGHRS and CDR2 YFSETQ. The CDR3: CASSTGGEELFF. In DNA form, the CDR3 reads TGCGCCAGCAGCACAGGGGGCGAGGAGCTGTTTTTT.

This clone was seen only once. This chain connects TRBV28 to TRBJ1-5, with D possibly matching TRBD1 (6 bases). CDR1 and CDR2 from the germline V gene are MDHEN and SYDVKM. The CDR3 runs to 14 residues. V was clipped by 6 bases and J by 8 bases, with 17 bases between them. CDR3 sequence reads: CASSRTGHGEPQHF. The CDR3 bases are TGTGCCAGCAGCCGAACAGGGCACGGGGAGCCCCAGCATTTT. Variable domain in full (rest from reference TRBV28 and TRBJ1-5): DVKVTQSSRYLVKRTGEKVFLECVQDMDHENMFWYRQDPGLGLRLIYFSYDVKMKEKGDIPEGYSVSREKKERFSLILESASTNQTSMYLCASSRTGHGEPQHFGDGTRLSIL.

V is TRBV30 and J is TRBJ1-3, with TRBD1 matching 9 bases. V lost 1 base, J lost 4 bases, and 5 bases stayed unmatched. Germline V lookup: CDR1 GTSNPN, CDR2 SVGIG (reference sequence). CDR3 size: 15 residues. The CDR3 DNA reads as TGTGCCTGGAGTGCACAGGGGGCTGGGGGAAACACCATATATTTT. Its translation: CAWSAQGAGGNTIYF.

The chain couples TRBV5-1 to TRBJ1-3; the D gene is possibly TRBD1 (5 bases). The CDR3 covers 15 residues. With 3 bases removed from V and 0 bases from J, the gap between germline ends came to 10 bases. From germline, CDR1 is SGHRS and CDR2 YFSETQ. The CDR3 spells CASSSGTDSGNTIYF. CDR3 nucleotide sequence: TGCGCCAGCAGCTCCGGGACGGACTCTGGAAACACCATATATTTT. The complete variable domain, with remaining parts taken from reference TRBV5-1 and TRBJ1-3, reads KAGVTQTPRYLIKTRGQQVTLSCSPISGHRSVSWYQQTPGQGLQFLFEYFSETQRNKGNFPGRFSGRQFSNSRSEMNVSTLELGDSALYLCASSSGTDSGNTIYFGEGSWLTVV.

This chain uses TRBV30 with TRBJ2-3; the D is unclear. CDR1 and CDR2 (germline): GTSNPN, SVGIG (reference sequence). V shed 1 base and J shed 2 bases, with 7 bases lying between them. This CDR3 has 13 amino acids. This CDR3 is CAWSGRTTDTQYF. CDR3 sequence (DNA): TGTGCCTGGAGTGGAAGGACCACAGATACGCAGTATTTT.

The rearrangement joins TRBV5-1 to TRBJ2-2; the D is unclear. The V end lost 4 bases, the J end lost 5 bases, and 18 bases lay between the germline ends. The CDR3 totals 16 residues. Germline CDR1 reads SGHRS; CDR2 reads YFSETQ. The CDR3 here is CASSPEAKGTTGELFF. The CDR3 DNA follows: TGCGCCAGCAGCCCGGAAGCCAAGGGAACGACCGGGGAGCTGTTTTTT.

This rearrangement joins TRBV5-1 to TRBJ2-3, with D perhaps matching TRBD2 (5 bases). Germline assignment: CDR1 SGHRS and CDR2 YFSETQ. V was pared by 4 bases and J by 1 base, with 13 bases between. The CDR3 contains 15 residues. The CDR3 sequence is CASSPGGPGTDTQYF. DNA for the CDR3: TGCGCCAGCAGCCCAGGAGGACCCGGCACAGATACGCAGTATTTT.

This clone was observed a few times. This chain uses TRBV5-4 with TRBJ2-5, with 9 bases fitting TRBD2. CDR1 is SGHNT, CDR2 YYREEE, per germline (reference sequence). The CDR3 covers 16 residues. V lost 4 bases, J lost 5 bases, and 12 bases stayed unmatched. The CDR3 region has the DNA TGTGCCAGCAGCCCCTCCCAGCGGGGGGACTCGGAGACCCAGTACTTC. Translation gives CASSPSQRGDSETQYF.

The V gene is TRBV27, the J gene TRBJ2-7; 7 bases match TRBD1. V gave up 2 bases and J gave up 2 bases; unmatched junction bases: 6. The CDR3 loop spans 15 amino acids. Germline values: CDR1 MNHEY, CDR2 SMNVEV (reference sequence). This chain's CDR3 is CASSLRGPGTYEQYF. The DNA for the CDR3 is TGTGCCAGCAGTTTAAGGGGGCCCGGAACCTACGAGCAGTACTTC.

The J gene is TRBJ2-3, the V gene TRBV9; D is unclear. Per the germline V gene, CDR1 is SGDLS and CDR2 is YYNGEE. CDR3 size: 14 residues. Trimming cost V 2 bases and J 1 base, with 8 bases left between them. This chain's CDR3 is CASSVQVGTDTQYF. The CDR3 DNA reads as TGTGCCAGCAGCGTGCAGGTGGGCACAGATACGCAGTATTTT.

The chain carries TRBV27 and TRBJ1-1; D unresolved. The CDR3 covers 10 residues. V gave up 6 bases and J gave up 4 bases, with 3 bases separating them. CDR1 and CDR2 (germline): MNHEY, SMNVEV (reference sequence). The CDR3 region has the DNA TGTGCCAGCAGAGGCACTGAAGCTTTCTTT. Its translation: CASRGTEAFF.